This passage covers 20 T cell receptor beta chains from one sample sequenced in a study of cytomegalovirus exposure and HLA in healthy donors. The PCR was carried out with 60 Vbeta primers and 13 Jbeta primers. Clones were read by immunoSEQ multiplex PCR, and TCRdb kept only the in-frame ones, dropping some. Of 90,000 to 140,000 clones in the sample, around 80% are singletons; the top ten hold 6.9%. Sequencing was done on a sample of PBMCs. The receptor source for this set is a man aged 25 to 45 in good health and CMV-seropositive.

The chain combines TRBV10-3 with TRBJ1-1; no reliable D call. V was clipped by 0 bases and J by 5 bases, with 10 bases between them. The CDR3 has 14 amino acids. The germline V gene encodes CDR1 ENHRY and CDR2 SYGVKD. CDR3 in DNA: TGTGCCATCAGTGAGTCACCTCCGGGGACTGAAGCTTTCTTT. Translation: CAISESPPGTEAFF.

The chain uses TRBV5-1 and TRBJ1-4, with TRBD1 identical over 7 bases. Germline assignment: CDR1 SGHRS and CDR2 YFSETQ. There are 15 residues in the CDR3. J was trimmed by 5 bases and V by 1 base; bases with no gene match: 5. CDR3 DNA: TGCGCCAGCAGCTTGTCCCCACAGGGGAATGAAAAACTGTTTTTT. It codes for CASSLSPQGNEKLFF. Complete variable domain (other parts from reference TRBV5-1 and TRBJ1-4): KAGVTQTPRYLIKTRGQQVTLSCSPISGHRSVSWYQQTPGQGLQFLFEYFSETQRNKGNFPGRFSGRQFSNSRSEMNVSTLELGDSALYLCASSLSPQGNEKLFFGSGTQLSVL.

J is TRBJ2-5 and V is TRBV6-1; D unresolved. The last part of the DNA fits TRBJ2-7 better; the J call may be wrong. Germline V gene lookup returns CDR1 MNHNS and CDR2 SASEGT. CDR3 size: 10 residues. CDR3 sequence reads: CASSMYEQYF. CDR3 DNA sequence: TGTGCCAGCAGTATGTACGAGCAGTACTTC.

J is TRBJ1-1 and V is TRBV5-6, with D possibly being TRBD1 (5 bases). The germline CDR1 and CDR2 sequences are SGHDT and YYEEEE. This CDR3 has 15 amino acids. V lost 1 base to trimming and J lost 6 bases, with 16 bases between them. Written as DNA, the CDR3 is TGTGCCAGCAGCTTGTGGACGGGGGGTAACGCTGAAGCTTTCTTT. Protein product: CASSLWTGGNAEAFF.

The chain carries TRBV15 and TRBJ1-6; 7 nucleotides match TRBD1. Unmatched junction bases numbered 6, after V lost 0 bases and J lost 10 bases. The CDR3 has 15 residues. Per the germline V gene, CDR1 is LNHNV and CDR2 is YYDKDF (reference sequence). The CDR3: CATSRDLDRQSPLHF. The CDR3 nucleotides are TGTGCCACCAGCAGAGATTTGGACAGGCAGTCACCCCTCCACTTT.

This clone was observed a handful of times. This sample includes further DNA sequences coding for the same CDR3. The chain joins TRBV2 to TRBJ1-1; 8 bases are a match to TRBD1. CDR3 size: 12 residues. The germline CDR1 and CDR2 sequences are SNHLY and FYNNEI. V shed 8 bases and J 2 bases; nucleotides not matched to a gene: 1. The CDR3 DNA sequence: TGTGCCAGCGACAGGGGAAACACTGAAGCTTTCTTT. Amino acids: CASDRGNTEAFF.

The chain is built from TRBV2 and TRBJ1-3; perhaps TRBD1 as D (5 bases). This CDR3 has 15 amino acids. Deletions cut 5 bases from V and 4 bases from J, with 15 bases between. In germline, CDR1 is SNHLY, CDR2 FYNNEI. The DNA for the CDR3 is TGTGCCAGCAGTCTCGAAGGGGCAGGGGGAAACACCATATATTTT. Translated, it gives CASSLEGAGGNTIYF.

This clone was detected a few times. The chain carries TRBV5-6 and TRBJ2-7, with 8 bases identical to TRBD1. The germline CDR1 and CDR2 sequences are SGHDT and YYEEEE. Losses at the gene ends were 4 bases for V and 2 bases for J; bases not matched to a gene: 5. This CDR3 comprises 14 residues. The CDR3 coding sequence is TGTGCCAGCAGCGGACAGGGTTATCCCTACGAGCAGTACTTC. Its protein is CASSGQGYPYEQYF.

The rearrangement joins TRBV23-1 to TRBJ2-5, with D possibly TRBD1 on 6 matching bases. TRBV23-1 is sorted into the ORF group, with uncertain function. There are 14 residues in the CDR3. V was clipped by 5 bases and J by 5 bases, with 15 bases between them. Here the CDR3 DNA reads TGCGCCAGCAGTTTACAGGGTCGATGGGAGACCCAGTACTTC. The encoded protein is CASSLQGRWETQYF.

Points on this clone: A junction boundary mismatches the germline segment, possibly from a read error. The chain uses TRBV7-7 and TRBJ1-3, with TRBD1 matching over 9 bases. The CDR3 is 16 amino acids. Germline assignment: CDR1 SSHAT and CDR2 FNYEAQ (reference sequence). The DNA for the CDR3 is TGTGCTAGCAGCCGGGGACAGGGCCACTCTGGAAACACCATATATTTT. It specifies CASSRGQGHSGNTIYF.

This clone was detected once. At one boundary the junction diverges from the germline segment, which might be a read error. The gene calls are TRBV7-2 and TRBJ2-7, with 9 bases that match TRBD2. The CDR3 has 15 amino acids. The germline V gene encodes CDR1 SGHTA and CDR2 FQGNSA. This CDR3 is CVSSLASGGTYEQYF. CDR3 sequence (DNA): TGTGTCAGCAGCTTAGCGAGCGGGGGGACCTACGAGCAGTACTTC.

The chain combines TRBV27 with TRBJ2-1; no firm D call. Germline CDR1 reads MNHEY; CDR2 reads SMNVEV (reference sequence). Trimming left V 7 bases short and J 6 bases short, with 37 bases between. CDR3 length: 21 residues. The CDR3 DNA reads TGTGCCAGCACCCGCGCCTTAGGTCGACGCGGCATCGGTATCGGCATCAATGAGCAGTTCTTC. Translation gives CASTRALGRRGIGIGINEQFF.

The gene calls are TRBV7-8 and TRBJ2-7; TRBD1 is a possible D gene (5 bases). Trimming cost V 8 bases and J 2 bases, with 13 bases left between them. Germline V lookup: CDR1 SGHVS, CDR2 FQNEAQ. This CDR3 has 13 amino acids. The CDR3 spells CASSRQITYEQYF. Here the CDR3 DNA reads TGTGCCAGCTCGAGACAGATAACCTACGAGCAGTACTTC.

V gene TRBV5-6 combines with J gene TRBJ2-5, with 7 bases that match TRBD1. Germline V gene lookup returns CDR1 SGHDT and CDR2 YYEEEE. With V trimmed by 5 bases and J by 5 bases, 6 bases remained unmatched. CDR3 size: 13 residues. CDR3 coding DNA: TGTGCCAGCAGTTCGACAGGGTCCGAGACCCAGTACTTC. The encoded protein is CASSSTGSETQYF.

V gene TRBV25-1 combines with J gene TRBJ2-5, with TRBD2 matching 7 bases. The DNA end is a closer match to TRBJ2-7, so the J assignment may be wrong. The length of the CDR3 is 12 residues. Germline V lookup: CDR1 MGHDK, CDR2 SYGVNS. This CDR3 is CASGGGSYEQYF. The CDR3 bases are TGTGCCAGCGGGGGAGGGTCCTACGAGCAGTACTTC.

The chain has TRBV9 and TRBJ2-2; perhaps TRBD2 as D (5 bases). The CDR3 loop spans 16 amino acids. Germline CDR1 reads SGDLS; CDR2 reads YYNGEE. Deletions cut 6 bases from V and 0 bases from J, with 15 bases between. The CDR3 is CASTPLPGANTGELFF. The CDR3 DNA sequence: TGTGCCAGCACCCCTCTGCCCGGGGCGAACACCGGGGAGCTGTTTTTT.

The genes are TRBV7-6 and TRBJ2-5, with 7 nucleotides matching TRBD1. Germline V gene sequence: CDR1 SGHVS, CDR2 FNYEAQ. CDR3 length: 16 amino acids. V shed 5 bases and J 5 bases; nucleotides not matched to a gene: 14. The CDR3 is CASSPEVRQGPETQYF. The CDR3 coding sequence is TGTGCCAGCAGCCCAGAGGTCCGACAGGGCCCGGAGACCCAGTACTTC.

CDR3 DNA sequence: TGCACCAGCAGCCATGAACAGGGGATGGGGGTCTGCCCCCTCTCGGCTTTCTTT. It is translated as CTSSHEQGMGVCPLSAFF. The chain couples TRBV1 to TRBJ1-1; the table's D call of TRBD1 was not tested on the DNA. TRBV1 is tagged as a pseudogene. The CDR3 covers 18 residues.

The chain recombines TRBV28 with TRBJ2-7; 8 nucleotides agree with TRBD1. Germline lookup yields CDR1 MDHEN and CDR2 SYDVKM. This CDR3 contains 15 residues. J gave up 1 base and V 5 bases, and 7 bases lay outside the gene matches. Here the CDR3 DNA reads TGTGCCAGCAGTGGCGGACAGGGCCTATCCTACGAGCAGTACTTC. Translated, it gives CASSGGQGLSYEQYF.

The V call is TRBV6-1, the J call TRBJ1-1; 7 bases agree with TRBD1. This CDR3 has 11 amino acids. CDR1 and CDR2 (germline): MNHNS, SASEGT. V gave up 7 bases and J gave up 8 bases; unmatched junction bases: 4. CDR3 protein: CASMLDREAFF. The CDR3 region has the DNA TGTGCCAGCATGCTGGACAGGGAAGCTTTCTTT.